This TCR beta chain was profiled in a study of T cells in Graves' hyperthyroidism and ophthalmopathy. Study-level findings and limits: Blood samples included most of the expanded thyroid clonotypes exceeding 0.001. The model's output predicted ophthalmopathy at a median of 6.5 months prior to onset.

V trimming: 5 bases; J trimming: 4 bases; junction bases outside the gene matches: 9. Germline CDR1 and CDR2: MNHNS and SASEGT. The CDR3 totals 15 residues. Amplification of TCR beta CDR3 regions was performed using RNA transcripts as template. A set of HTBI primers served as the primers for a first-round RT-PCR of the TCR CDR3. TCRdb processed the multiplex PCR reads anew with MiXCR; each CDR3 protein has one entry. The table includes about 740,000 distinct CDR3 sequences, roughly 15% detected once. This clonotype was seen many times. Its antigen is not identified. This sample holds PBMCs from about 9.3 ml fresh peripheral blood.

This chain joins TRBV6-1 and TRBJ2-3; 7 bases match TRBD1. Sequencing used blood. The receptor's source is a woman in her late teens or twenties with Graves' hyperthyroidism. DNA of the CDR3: TGTGCCAGCAGTACCAGACAGGGCGGCCCAGATACGCAGTATTTT. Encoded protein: CASSTRQGGPDTQYF.